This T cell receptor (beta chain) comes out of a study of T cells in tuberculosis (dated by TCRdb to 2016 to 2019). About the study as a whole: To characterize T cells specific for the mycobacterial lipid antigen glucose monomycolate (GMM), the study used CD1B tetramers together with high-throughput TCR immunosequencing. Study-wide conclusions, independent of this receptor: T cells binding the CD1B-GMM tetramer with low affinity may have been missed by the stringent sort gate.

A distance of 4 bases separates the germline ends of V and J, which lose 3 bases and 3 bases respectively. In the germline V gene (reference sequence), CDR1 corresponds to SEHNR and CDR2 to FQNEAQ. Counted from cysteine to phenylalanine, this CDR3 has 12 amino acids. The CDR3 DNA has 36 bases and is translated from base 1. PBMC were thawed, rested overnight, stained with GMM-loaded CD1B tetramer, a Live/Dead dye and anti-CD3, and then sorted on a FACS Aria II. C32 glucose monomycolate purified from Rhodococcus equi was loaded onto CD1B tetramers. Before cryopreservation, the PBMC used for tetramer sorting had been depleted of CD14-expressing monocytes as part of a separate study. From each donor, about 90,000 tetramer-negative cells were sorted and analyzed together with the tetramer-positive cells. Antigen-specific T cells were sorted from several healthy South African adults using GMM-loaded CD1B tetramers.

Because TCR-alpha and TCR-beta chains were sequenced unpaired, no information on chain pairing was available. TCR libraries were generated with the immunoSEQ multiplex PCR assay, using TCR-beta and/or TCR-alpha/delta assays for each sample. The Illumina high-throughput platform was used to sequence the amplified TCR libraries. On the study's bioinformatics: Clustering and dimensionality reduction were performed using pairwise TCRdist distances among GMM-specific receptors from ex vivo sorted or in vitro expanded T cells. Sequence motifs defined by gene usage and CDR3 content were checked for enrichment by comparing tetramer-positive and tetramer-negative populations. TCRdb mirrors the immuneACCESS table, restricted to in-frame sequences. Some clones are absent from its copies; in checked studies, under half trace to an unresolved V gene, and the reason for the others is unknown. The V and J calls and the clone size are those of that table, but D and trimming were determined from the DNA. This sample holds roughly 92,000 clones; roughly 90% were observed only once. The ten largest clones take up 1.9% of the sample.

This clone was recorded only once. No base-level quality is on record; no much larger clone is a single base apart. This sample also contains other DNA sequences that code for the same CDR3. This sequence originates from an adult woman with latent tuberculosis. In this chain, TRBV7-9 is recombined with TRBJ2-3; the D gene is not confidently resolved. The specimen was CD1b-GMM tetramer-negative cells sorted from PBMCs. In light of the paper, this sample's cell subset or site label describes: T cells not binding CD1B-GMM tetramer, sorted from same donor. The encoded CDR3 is CASSFGTDTQYF. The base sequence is TGTGCCAGCAGCTTCGGTACAGATACGCAGTATTTT. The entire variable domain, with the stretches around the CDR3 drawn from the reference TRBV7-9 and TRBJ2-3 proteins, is DTGVSQNPRHKITKRGQNVTFRCDPISEHNRLYWYRQTLGQGPEFLTYFQNEAQLEKSRLLSDRFSAERPKGSFSTLEIQRTEQGDSAMYLCASSFGTDTQYFGPGTRLTVL.